This T cell receptor beta chain was observed in a study of naive and memory T cell subsets. Both TRBC1 and TRBC2 were covered by a beta constant-region primer of two equimolar oligonucleotides. Nested alpha and beta constant-region primers with the SP2 primer drove four PCR rounds on ligated cDNA. TCRdb called the UMI-ligation and nested PCR reads again in MiXCR, with one record for every CDR3 protein. The sample includes 95,000 to 150,000 distinct CDR3 sequences, approximately 37% seen only once; the top ten take approximately 0.9%. The length of the CDR3 is 17 residues. Germline V gives CDR1 SGHNT, CDR2 YYREEE (reference sequence). Germline trimming cut 3 bases from V and 8 bases from J; bases unmatched to any gene: 11. Whole-study findings and limits: The power law exponent of TCR abundance differed between naive and memory cells.

Points on this clonotype: Its specificity is unknown.

The chain recombines TRBV5-4 with TRBJ1-4; 12 bases align to TRBD1. This clonotype was obtained from a human donor in good health. The sequenced sample consisted of central memory CD4+ T cells from blood. CDR3 coding DNA: TGTGCCAGCAGCTGGACCGGGACAGGGGGCCTGAGGGAAAAACTGTTTTTT. Amino acid sequence: CASSWTGTGGLREKLFF.